The T cell receptor (beta chain) under discussion was sequenced for a study of technical replicates of blood from several donors. The repertoire was sequenced with immunoSEQ multiplex PCR; TCRdb's copy has only in-frame clones and lacks some. The repertoire holds 55,000 to 75,000 clones, with 90% to 95% as singletons. CDR3 length equals 13 residues. The V gene end was trimmed by 6 bases and the J gene end by 4 bases; junction bases not matched to a gene: 3. Germline V lookup: CDR1 MNHEY, CDR2 SMNVEV (reference sequence). J is TRBJ1-1 and V is TRBV27; 9 bases are shared with TRBD1. This TCR was sampled from a human donor in good health. Some clones in this sample may be carry-over from other donors' samples. Sequenced: PBMCs. CDR3 in DNA: TGTGCCAGCAGGGGACAGGGATTCACTGAAGCTTTCTTT. Amino acid sequence: CASRGQGFTEAFF.